One sample yielded the 17 T cell receptor beta chains listed below, sequenced in a study of cytomegalovirus exposure and HLA in healthy donors. PCR employed 60 Vbeta and 13 Jbeta primers. Using immunoSEQ multiplex PCR, the repertoire was profiled, and TCRdb retains in-frame clones only, with some absent. The data show 55,000 to 80,000 clones, with about 81% seen just once and around an eighth held by the top ten. The source material was PBMCs. The receptors come from a man between 65 and 85 years old in good health and CMV-seronegative.

The J gene is TRBJ2-1, the V gene TRBV6-1, with D possibly being TRBD2 (5 bases). CDR3 size: 13 residues. Germline loops: CDR1 MNHNS, CDR2 SASEGT. With 1 base removed from V and 6 bases from J, the gap between germline ends came to 7 bases. CDR3 sequence: CASSEVGGNEQFF. Here the CDR3 DNA reads TGTGCCAGCAGTGAAGTCGGAGGCAATGAGCAGTTCTTC.

This sequence joins TRBV29-1 and TRBJ2-1; D is perhaps TRBD1 (6 bases). The germline V and J ends were trimmed by 0 bases and 4 bases, with 16 bases remaining between them. The CDR3 is made up of 16 amino acids. Germline CDR1 reads SQVTM; CDR2 reads ANQGSEA. This chain's CDR3 is CSVEDPQGTGYNEQFF. CDR3 in DNA: TGCAGCGTTGAAGATCCGCAGGGGACGGGATACAATGAGCAGTTCTTC.

The chain carries TRBV7-2 and TRBJ2-7; the D gene is possibly TRBD1 (6 bases). The germline CDR1 and CDR2 sequences are SGHTA and FQGNSA. V was clipped by 5 bases and J by 2 bases, with 16 bases between them. This CDR3 is built from 15 residues. CDR3: CASSLGMTGTYEQYF. The CDR3 DNA is TGTGCCAGCAGCCTGGGGATGACAGGAACCTACGAGCAGTACTTC.

The V call is TRBV18, the J call TRBJ2-6; TRBD2 might be the D (6 bases). Germline CDR1 is KGHSH and CDR2 is LQKENI. This CDR3 has 16 residues. Trimming stripped 0 bases from V and 6 bases from J, with 12 bases between. Here the CDR3 reads CASSPPGGSEANVLTF. CDR3 in DNA: TGTGCCAGCTCACCACCTGGAGGGTCCGAGGCCAACGTCCTGACTTTC.

V is TRBV15 and J is TRBJ2-1; D possibly corresponds to TRBD2 (6 bases). This CDR3 has 14 amino acids. Trimming shortened V by 0 bases and J by 6 bases, and 9 bases separated the two germline ends. Looked up from germline, CDR1 is LNHNV and CDR2 is YYDKDF (reference sequence). This chain's CDR3 is CATSRDKAGNEQFF. In DNA, the CDR3 is TGTGCCACCAGCAGAGATAAAGCGGGCAATGAGCAGTTCTTC. Complete variable domain (other parts from reference TRBV15 and TRBJ2-1): DAMVIQNPRYQVTQFGKPVTLSCSQTLNHNVMYWYQQKSSQAPKLLFHYYDKDFNNEADTPDNFQSRRPNTSFCFLDIRSPGLGDTAMYLCATSRDKAGNEQFFGPGTRLTVL.

This chain uses TRBV28 with TRBJ2-3; TRBD2 agrees at 14 bases. The germline CDR1 and CDR2 sequences are MDHEN and SYDVKM. This CDR3 is 17 amino acids long. V shed 5 bases and J 9 bases; nucleotides not matched to a gene: 13. DNA of the CDR3: TGTGCCAGCAGTCCGTCCGGGACTAGCGGGGGACTCGGGACGCAGTATTTT. Translating it yields CASSPSGTSGGLGTQYF. The complete variable domain, with remaining parts taken from reference TRBV28 and TRBJ2-3, reads DVKVTQSSRYLVKRTGEKVFLECVQDMDHENMFWYRQDPGLGLRLIYFSYDVKMKEKGDIPEGYSVSREKKERFSLILESASTNQTSMYLCASSPSGTSGGLGTQYFGPGTRLTVL.

For this clone: At one end, the junction sequence differs from germline, possibly due to a read error. The DNA of the CDR3 is TGTGCCAGCAGCGTAGCGGGGGTTAGCACAGATACGCAGTTTTTT. Protein product: CASSVAGVSTDTQFF. The rearrangement links TRBV9 to TRBJ2-3; D is perhaps TRBD2 (6 bases). Germline CDR1 SGDLS, CDR2 YYNGEE. The CDR3 runs to 15 residues.

This chain links TRBV10-3 with TRBJ2-7; 14 nucleotides align to TRBD2. CDR1 and CDR2 from the germline V gene are ENHRY and SYGVKD. With 4 bases clipped from V and 6 bases from J, the junction kept 5 bases outside the gene matches. This CDR3 contains 15 residues. The chain's CDR3 is CAISGLAGGPGEQYF. The CDR3 DNA sequence: TGTGCCATCAGTGGACTAGCGGGAGGGCCTGGCGAGCAGTACTTC.

This chain links TRBV28 with TRBJ1-6; D perhaps matches TRBD1 (6 bases). The CDR3 is 13 residues long. V was trimmed by 5 bases and J by 8 bases, leaving 10 bases between them. In germline, CDR1 is MDHEN, CDR2 SYDVKM. The chain's CDR3 is CASSPWTDSPLHF. CDR3 in DNA: TGTGCCAGCAGTCCCTGGACAGATTCACCCCTCCACTTT. Filled out from reference TRBV28 and TRBJ1-6, the complete variable domain reads DVKVTQSSRYLVKRTGEKVFLECVQDMDHENMFWYRQDPGLGLRLIYFSYDVKMKEKGDIPEGYSVSREKKERFSLILESASTNQTSMYLCASSPWTDSPLHFGNGTRLTVT.

This rearrangement joins TRBV7-2 to TRBJ2-5, with D possibly TRBD1 on 6 matching bases. The CDR3 runs 14 residues. The V end was cut by 5 bases, the J end by 1 base, with 11 bases between. CDR1 SGHTA and CDR2 FQGNSA come from the germline V gene. The CDR3 sequence: CASSPTGLQETQYF. The CDR3 DNA reads as TGTGCCAGCAGCCCCACAGGGCTCCAAGAGACCCAGTACTTC.

The chain couples TRBV6-1 to TRBJ2-7, with a possible D match to TRBD1 (5 bases). CDR3 length: 16 amino acids. Looked up from germline, CDR1 is MNHNS and CDR2 is SASEGT. Trimming pared 2 bases from V and 0 bases from J, leaving 14 bases between. The CDR3 DNA reads TGTGCCAGCAGTGAATGGGTCCCAGGGAACTCCTACGAGCAGTACTTC. Translated, it gives CASSEWVPGNSYEQYF.

The chain recombines TRBV6-5 with TRBJ1-3, with D unresolved. Germline V gives CDR1 MNHEY, CDR2 SVGAGI. This CDR3 is 14 amino acids long. The germline V and J ends were trimmed by 7 bases and 4 bases, with 14 bases remaining between them. The CDR3 protein is CASTPVRGGNTIYF. In DNA, the CDR3 is TGTGCCAGCACCCCAGTGCGGGGAGGAAACACCATATATTTT.

This clone appeared a few times. The chain carries TRBV6-5 and TRBJ2-1, with 7 bases fitting TRBD2. CDR3 length: 14 amino acids. J lost 5 bases, V lost 0 bases, and 1 base had no gene match. Germline-derived CDR1 and CDR2 are MNHEY and SVGAGI. The CDR3 spells CASSYSGLHNEQFF. DNA for the CDR3: TGTGCCAGCAGTTACTCGGGACTACACAATGAGCAGTTCTTC.

The rearrangement uses TRBV30 and TRBJ2-1, with 7 nucleotides matching TRBD2. Germline CDR1 reads GTSNPN; CDR2 reads SVGIG (reference sequence). Trimming at V came to 1 base and at J to 8 bases, leaving 8 bases not matched to a gene. CDR3 length equals 14 residues. The CDR3 bases are TGTGCCTGGAGTGCAGGACTAGATGGGCATGAGCAGTTCTTC. It is translated as CAWSAGLDGHEQFF.

The chain is built from TRBV28 and TRBJ1-1, with D possibly being TRBD1 (6 bases). This CDR3 contains 14 residues. Trimming pared 2 bases from V and 0 bases from J, leaving 7 bases between. Germline V CDR1 and CDR2: MDHEN, SYDVKM. As DNA, the CDR3 is TGTGCCAGCAGTTTAGGACAGTTGAACACTGAAGCTTTCTTT. It is translated as CASSLGQLNTEAFF.

The V call is TRBV10-3, the J call TRBJ1-5; D possibly corresponds to TRBD1 (5 bases). The CDR3 totals 14 residues. Germline lookup yields CDR1 ENHRY and CDR2 SYGVKD. V shed 8 bases and J shed 9 bases, with 20 bases lying between them. The CDR3 here is CAIRAAGGGRPQHF. The CDR3 region has the DNA TGTGCCATCCGGGCGGCGGGGGGAGGTCGGCCCCAGCATTTT.

On this clone: It is unclear where the CDR3 begins or ends on the DNA, so no DNA is shown, and the CDR3 is as TCRdb lists it. The chain is built from TRBV12-2 and TRBJ1-5; the tabulated D call, TRBD1, remains unverified against the DNA. TRBV12-2 is a pseudogene. The CDR3 region is 18 residues in length, termini included. The CDR3 sequence: CASRFAHGNDRGNQPQHF.